One sample yielded the 9 T cell receptor beta chains listed below, sequenced in a study of shared clonotypes between healthy human individuals. Measured with immunoSEQ multiplex PCR; TCRdb has only the in-frame clones, and not every one. The table lists about 1.5 million clones, approximately 98% of them singletons. The sequenced material came from naive CD4+ T cells sorted from blood. Documented subset: CD45RA+ positively selected. The receptors stem from a man under 40 in good health.

This clone was recorded only once. This chain uses TRBV15 with TRBJ2-5; a weak D match, TRBD2 (5 bases). V was clipped by 2 bases and J by 0 bases, with 10 bases between them. Germline V CDR1 and CDR2: LNHNV, YYDKDF (reference sequence). The CDR3 covers 15 residues. As DNA, the CDR3 is TGTGCCACCAGCAGATCCCTGCGGGACCAAGAGACCCAGTACTTC. Amino acids: CATSRSLRDQETQYF.

This chain links TRBV5-1 with TRBJ1-4; D might be TRBD1 (6 bases). The CDR3 contains 15 residues. The V gene's germline CDR1 is SGHRS and CDR2 YFSETQ. Trimming pared 4 bases from V and 5 bases from J, leaving 15 bases between. DNA for the CDR3: TGCGCCAGCAGCCTCCCGGGGGCCTTCAATGAAAAACTGTTTTTT. This gives the protein CASSLPGAFNEKLFF.

This chain connects TRBV19 to TRBJ1-5; possibly TRBD1 for D (6 bases). Trimming took off 4 bases at V and 4 bases at J, with 17 bases between the two ends. This CDR3 region has 16 residues. Germline values: CDR1 LNHDA, CDR2 SQIVND (reference sequence). Here the CDR3 reads CASSTLKGQGNQPQHF. In DNA, the CDR3 is TGTGCCAGTAGTACATTAAAAGGGCAGGGGAATCAGCCCCAGCATTTT.

This clone was recorded only once. This sequence joins TRBV25-1 and TRBJ1-4; D gene uncertain. This CDR3 spans 14 amino acids. Germline V CDR1 and CDR2: MGHDK, SYGVNS. Trimming stripped 3 bases from V and 8 bases from J, with 13 bases between. The CDR3: CASSDPQGLEKLFF. The CDR3 region has the DNA TGTGCCAGCAGTGACCCCCAAGGGTTAGAAAAACTGTTTTTT.

V is TRBV5-1 and J is TRBJ2-1; TRBD2 aligns across 11 bases. V lost 4 bases to trimming and J lost 8 bases; unmatched junction nucleotides: 11. The CDR3 loop spans 16 amino acids. Germline V gene lookup returns CDR1 SGHRS and CDR2 YFSETQ. Here the CDR3 reads CASSPLTSGNGYEQFF. The CDR3 coding sequence is TGCGCCAGCAGCCCACTGACTAGCGGGAACGGGTATGAGCAGTTCTTC.

The V and J genes are TRBV28 and TRBJ2-1, with 10 bases lining up with TRBD2. V trimming: 9 bases; J trimming: 4 bases; junction bases outside the gene matches: 6. The CDR3 runs 14 residues. Germline-derived CDR1 and CDR2 are MDHEN and SYDVKM. DNA for the CDR3: TGTGCCAGTTGGACTAGCGGAAGTTACAATGAGCAGTTCTTC. It specifies CASWTSGSYNEQFF.

The chain uses TRBV18 and TRBJ2-5; D is unresolved. The V end was cut by 3 bases, the J end by 5 bases, with 13 bases between. This CDR3 region has 14 residues. CDR1 is KGHSH, CDR2 LQKENI, per germline. This CDR3 reads CASSPVRSGETQYF. In DNA, the CDR3 is TGTGCCAGCTCACCTGTACGCTCAGGCGAGACCCAGTACTTC.

This rearrangement joins TRBV18 to TRBJ1-4; 7 bases fit TRBD1. The junction had 5 bases not matched to a gene; V was cut back by 3 bases and J by 4 bases. The CDR3 runs to 15 residues. CDR1 and CDR2 from the germline V gene are KGHSH and LQKENI. As DNA, the CDR3 is TGTGCCAGCTCACCGGTGACAGGGAGTAATGAAAAACTGTTTTTT. Protein sequence: CASSPVTGSNEKLFF.

The V and J genes are TRBV7-3 and TRBJ1-2, with D uncertain. The CDR3 spans 17 residues. Trimming shortened V by 3 bases and J by 2 bases, and 19 bases separated the two germline ends. Germline CDR1 and CDR2: SGHTA and FQGTGA. The chain's CDR3 is CASSFLPWEPENYGYTF. For the CDR3, the DNA is TGTGCCAGCAGCTTTTTGCCATGGGAGCCTGAGAACTATGGCTACACCTTC.